The 20 T cell receptor beta chains listed next were all sequenced from one sample in a study of cytomegalovirus exposure and HLA in healthy donors. It was with 60 Vbeta and 13 Jbeta primers that the PCR ran. Produced via immunoSEQ multiplex PCR; TCRdb's table is partial and in-frame only. Here the sample spans some 89,000 clones, roughly 80% being singletons. Sequencing input: PBMCs. The receptors were sampled from a woman in her 30s in good health and CMV-seronegative.

The CDR3 nucleotides read TGTGCCAGCAGCTGGACTAGCGGGAGTCGGCGTGAGCAGTTCTTC. This encodes CASSWTSGSRREQFF. The chain uses TRBV5-4 and TRBJ2-1; 13 positions match TRBD2. V shed 3 bases, J shed 9 bases, and the junction held 6 bases outside the gene matches. Germline-derived CDR1 and CDR2 are SGHNT and YYREEE (reference sequence). The CDR3 is made up of 15 amino acids. Full variable domain (outside the CDR3, taken from reference TRBV5-4 and TRBJ2-1): ETGVTQSPTHLIKTRGQQVTLRCSSQSGHNTVSWYQQALGQGPQFIFQYYREEENGRGNFPPRFSGLQFPNYSSELNVNALELDDSALYLCASSWTSGSRREQFFGPGTRLTVL.

The chain recombines TRBV2 with TRBJ2-1, with D possibly being TRBD2 (6 bases). Trimming took off 6 bases at V and 6 bases at J, with 15 bases between the two ends. The CDR3 runs 14 residues. Germline CDR1 reads SNHLY; CDR2 reads FYNNEI. The CDR3 region has the DNA TGTGCCAGCAGCGGGACTCCGTTTCGCAATGAGCAGTTCTTC. Residues: CASSGTPFRNEQFF.

In its sample, this clone was seen once. One junction end does not reproduce the germline sequence, and a read error may be involved. The chain employs TRBV7-9 and TRBJ2-7; D is uncertain. Germline CDR1 reads SEHNR; CDR2 reads FQNEAQ (reference sequence). CDR3 length: 8 residues. CDR3 in DNA: TGTGCCAGCAGCCCGAGATCCTTC. Its translation is CASSPRSF.

V is TRBV5-6 and J is TRBJ1-5; 7 nucleotides match TRBD1. The CDR3 covers 15 residues. J lost 9 bases, V lost 3 bases, and 12 bases had no gene match. Germline V lookup: CDR1 SGHDT, CDR2 YYEEEE. CDR3 sequence reads: CASSWGRGSGGPQHF. CDR3 in DNA: TGTGCCAGCAGCTGGGGTCGAGGCTCAGGGGGGCCCCAGCATTTT.

The table lists this clone with a count of one. This chain joins TRBV7-8 and TRBJ1-1; 7 bases map to TRBD1. The V and J ends lost 5 bases and 1 base, in that order; junction bases with no gene match: 7. CDR1 and CDR2 (germline): SGHVS, FQNEAQ. CDR3 length: 15 amino acids. DNA for the CDR3: TGTGCCAGCAGCCCAGCAGGGGGGAAGAACACTGAAGCTTTCTTT. Amino acids: CASSPAGGKNTEAFF.

The chain has TRBV4-2 and TRBJ2-3; TRBD2 might be the D (6 bases). The V end lost 1 base, the J end lost 4 bases, and 18 bases lay between the germline ends. The germline V gene has CDR1 LGHNA and CDR2 YNFKEQ. CDR3 length: 17 amino acids. CDR3 sequence (DNA): TGTGCCAGCAGCCAAGTTTCCGGGACTCAAATCTCAGATACGCAGTATTTT. Its translation: CASSQVSGTQISDTQYF.

The chain couples TRBV7-8 to TRBJ2-7; the D gene is possibly TRBD1 (7 bases). Germline values: CDR1 SGHVS, CDR2 FQNEAQ. The CDR3 loop spans 14 amino acids. V was cut by 6 bases and J by 4 bases, with 16 bases left in between. The CDR3 loop reads CASSFQGGLYEQYF. The CDR3 DNA sequence: TGTGCCAGCAGTTTTCAGGGGGGTTTATACGAGCAGTACTTC.

This rearrangement joins TRBV2 to TRBJ1-1; D gene ambiguous. The length of the CDR3 is 13 residues. Germline V gene sequence: CDR1 SNHLY, CDR2 FYNNEI. The ends were cut back, 6 bases at V and 1 base at J, with 9 bases in the middle. CDR3 in amino acids: CASRETANTEAFF. In DNA, the CDR3 is TGTGCCAGCAGGGAGACCGCGAACACTGAAGCTTTCTTT.

The chain is built from TRBV11-2 and TRBJ2-3, with TRBD2 matching 11 bases. From germline, CDR1 is SGHAT and CDR2 FQNNGV. This CDR3 region has 16 residues. With 3 bases clipped from V and 2 bases from J, the junction kept 4 bases outside the gene matches. This CDR3 reads CASSFRLAGLTDTQYF. The CDR3 DNA reads as TGTGCCAGCAGCTTCCGACTAGCGGGACTCACAGATACGCAGTATTTT.

The chain couples TRBV5-1 to TRBJ2-3; 7 bases agree with TRBD2. The J segment lost 2 bases and the V segment lost 1 base, leaving 16 bases of the junction unmatched. The CDR3 has 19 amino acids. Germline V gives CDR1 SGHRS, CDR2 YFSETQ. CDR3 in amino acids: CASSLKAGPFSGATDTQYF. CDR3 nucleotide sequence: TGCGCCAGCAGCTTGAAGGCAGGACCCTTCAGCGGGGCCACAGATACGCAGTATTTT. Together with reference TRBV5-1 and TRBJ2-3, the CDR3 gives the full variable domain: KAGVTQTPRYLIKTRGQQVTLSCSPISGHRSVSWYQQTPGQGLQFLFEYFSETQRNKGNFPGRFSGRQFSNSRSEMNVSTLELGDSALYLCASSLKAGPFSGATDTQYFGPGTRLTVL.

The V call is TRBV5-1, the J call TRBJ2-7; tentatively, D is TRBD2 (6 bases). The CDR3 is 16 amino acids. Germline CDR1 SGHRS, CDR2 YFSETQ. V was cut by 0 bases and J by 1 base, with 14 bases left in between. CDR3 nucleotides: TGCGCCAGCAGCTTGGGTGCGGGACTTGGGTCCTACGAGCAGTACTTC. Protein: CASSLGAGLGSYEQYF.

This chain connects TRBV29-1 to TRBJ1-1; 7 positions match TRBD1. The trim removed 6 bases at V and 4 bases at J, leaving 5 bases unmatched. CDR3 length equals 12 residues. Germline V gene data show CDR1 as SQVTM and CDR2 as ANQGSEA. The chain's CDR3 is CSVVTGPTEAFF. CDR3 nucleotide sequence: TGCAGCGTCGTGACAGGGCCCACTGAAGCTTTCTTT.

The chain recombines TRBV6-6 with TRBJ2-3; no clear D. Germline values: CDR1 MNHNY, CDR2 SVGAGI (reference sequence). The CDR3 length is 15 residues. V was pared by 4 bases and J by 2 bases, with 13 bases between. The CDR3, as DNA: TGTGCCAGCAGTTGCTCGAGTGGTAACACAGATACGCAGTATTTT. Protein sequence: CASSCSSGNTDTQYF.

This chain connects TRBV7-8 to TRBJ1-3; D is perhaps TRBD1 (5 bases). Germline CDR1 SGHVS, CDR2 FQNEAQ. Trimming stripped 5 bases from V and 7 bases from J, with 9 bases between. The CDR3 sequence is 12 residues long. This chain's CDR3 is CASSQGVNTIYF. CDR3 DNA: TGTGCCAGCAGCCAAGGGGTGAACACCATATATTTT.

This clone was seen a single time. The J gene is TRBJ2-7, the V gene TRBV9; 8 bases are a match to TRBD1. The CDR3 sequence is 13 residues long. V shed 3 bases and J 6 bases; nucleotides not matched to a gene: 5. From germline, CDR1 is SGDLS and CDR2 YYNGEE. The CDR3 reads CASSGTGSAEQYF. The DNA of the CDR3 is TGTGCCAGCAGCGGGACAGGGTCGGCCGAGCAGTACTTC.

V is TRBV7-3 and J is TRBJ2-1; 11 bases match TRBD2. After removal of 3 bases from V and 2 bases from J, the junction contained 9 bases not matched to a gene. The CDR3 contains 18 residues. The germline gives CDR1 SGHTA, CDR2 FQGTGA. CDR3 in amino acids: CASSFVPPTSGTYNEQFF. The CDR3 DNA follows: TGTGCCAGCAGCTTTGTCCCCCCGACTAGCGGGACCTACAATGAGCAGTTCTTC.

V is TRBV5-1 and J is TRBJ1-1; D gene unclear. The CDR3 extends over 15 amino acids. Germline V gives CDR1 SGHRS, CDR2 YFSETQ. V lost 2 bases to trimming and J lost 0 bases, with 11 bases between them. The CDR3 DNA reads TGCGCCAGCAGCTTACTCGCGGAATTGAACACTGAAGCTTTCTTT. Translating it yields CASSLLAELNTEAFF.

The V and J genes are TRBV7-8 and TRBJ2-5; 9 positions match TRBD1. V was pared by 0 bases and J by 5 bases, with 7 bases of the junction left unmatched. Germline CDR1 SGHVS, CDR2 FQNEAQ. This CDR3 region has 16 residues. The CDR3 DNA follows: TGTGCCAGCAGCTTAGCTCCGACAGGGGGGTGGGAGACCCAGTACTTC. Translation: CASSLAPTGGWETQYF.

This clone appeared a few times. The V and J genes are TRBV7-9 and TRBJ2-3, with 11 nucleotides matching TRBD1. CDR3 length equals 15 residues. The germline CDR1 and CDR2 sequences are SEHNR and FQNEAQ (reference sequence). V was clipped by 5 bases and J by 7 bases; unmatched bases: 8. This CDR3 reads CASSARTGGTNTQYF. The DNA for the CDR3 is TGTGCCAGCAGCGCCCGGACAGGGGGCACGAATACGCAGTATTTT.

This chain uses TRBV27 with TRBJ2-7; 11 nucleotides align to TRBD2. This CDR3 region has 15 residues. V trimming: 6 bases; J trimming: 0 bases; junction bases outside the gene matches: 4. Germline V gene sequence: CDR1 MNHEY, CDR2 SMNVEV (reference sequence). The CDR3 DNA reads as TGTGCCAGCAGCATACTAGCGGGAGACTCCTACGAGCAGTACTTC. Protein sequence: CASSILAGDSYEQYF.